These T cell receptor beta chains were read from a single sample in a study of T-cell memory formation after mild COVID-19. TCRdb redid the calling of the 5' RACE reads with MiXCR, one entry per CDR3 protein. Among roughly 600,000 distinct CDR3 sequences listed, more than 15% were seen once. The sample was PBMCs or a T cell subset sorted from them (not recorded which). The receptors were sampled from an adult woman who had mild COVID-19 (a few samples of this study predate the infection). Cell type and time point are not known. The CDR3 runs from the conserved cysteine through the conserved F or W. D genes are given only for firm matches. A row's size may be missing; if present it is once, few, many or a size class.

j_call clone_size d_call v_call cdr3_aa cdr3_nt
TRBJ2-3 few . TRBV15 CATSRTPGGITDTQYF TGTGCCACCAGCAGAACACCAGGTGGGATCACAGATACGCAGTATTTT
TRBJ2-7 few . TRBV21-1 CASTPGEQYF TGTGCCAGCACCCCTGGGGAGCAGTACTTC
TRBJ1-2 few . TRBV27 CASSLSLDNYGYTF TGTGCCAGCAGTTTATCGTTGGATAACTATGGCTACACCTTC
TRBJ1-1 few . TRBV4-2 CASSQDSTGNTEAFF TGTGCCAGCAGCCAAGATTCGACAGGGAACACTGAAGCTTTCTTT
TRBJ2-3 few TRBD2 TRBV4-1 CASSYGTSNTDTQYF TGCGCCAGCAGCTACGGGACTAGTAATACAGATACGCAGTATTTT
TRBJ2-1 . . TRBV6-2/TRBV6-3 CATARKQFF TGTGCCACCGCGCGCAAGCAGTTCTTC
TRBJ2-3 . . TRBV5-1 CASSSGGPSTDTQYF TGCGCCAGCAGCTCAGGGGGGCCCAGCACAGATACGCAGTATTTT
TRBJ2-7 few . TRBV27 CASGPGPLVRSEQYF TGTGCCAGCGGACCGGGACCACTTGTACGTAGCGAGCAGTACTTC
TRBJ2-3 few TRBD1 TRBV6-5 CASSYSDRGNTDTQYF TGTGCCAGCAGTTACTCGGACAGGGGGAACACAGATACGCAGTATTTT
TRBJ2-4 few TRBD1 TRBV20-1 CSARRFRTGSAKNIQYF TGCAGTGCTAGAAGATTTCGGACAGGGTCGGCCAAAAACATTCAGTACTTC
TRBJ1-4 . . TRBV7-2 CASSSHPTPRSTNEKLFF TGTGCCAGCAGCTCGCACCCAACGCCCCGATCAACTAATGAAAAACTGTTTTTT
TRBJ2-1 . . TRBV3-1 CASSQDTLIPRNNEQFF TGTGCCAGCAGCCAAGATACGCTAATTCCGCGTAACAATGAGCAGTTCTTC
TRBJ1-6 once TRBD1 TRBV2 CASNGDRGESPLHF TGTGCCAGCAATGGGGACAGGGGAGAATCACCCCTCCACTTT
TRBJ2-1 many . TRBV29-1 CSAAHKEQFF TGCAGCGCCGCTCACAAGGAGCAGTTCTTC
TRBJ2-2 . . TRBV4-2 CASSQVEGAGELFF TGTGCCAGCAGCCAAGTCGAGGGGGCCGGGGAGCTGTTTTTT
TRBJ2-5 few TRBD2 TRBV7-8 CASSLGDYLGGETQYF TGTGCCAGCAGCTTGGGGGACTACTTGGGGGGAGAGACCCAGTACTTC
TRBJ2-7 few . TRBV6-1 CASSETLASSYEQYF TGTGCCAGCAGTGAAACGCTGGCGTCCTCCTACGAGCAGTACTTC
TRBJ2-4 . . TRBV4-3 CASSQGAGIQYF TGCGCCAGCAGCCAAGGGGCCGGGATTCAGTACTTC
TRBJ2-1 . . TRBV7-9 CASSSGEGLFYNEQFF TGTGCCAGCAGTTCAGGGGAAGGGCTCTTTTACAATGAGCAGTTCTTC
TRBJ1-2 . . TRBV12-3/TRBV12-4 CASRTTGGGYTF TGTGCCAGCAGGACGACAGGTGGGGGCTACACCTTC
TRBJ2-7 . . TRBV5-1 CASSSTRGEQYF TGCGCCAGCAGCTCGACGAGGGGCGAGCAGTACTTC
TRBJ2-1 . . TRBV7-6 CASSDTGSNYNEQFF TGTGCCAGCAGCGATACAGGGTCGAACTACAATGAGCAGTTCTTC
TRBJ1-1 . . TRBV7-8 CASSFIQGTEAFF TGTGCCAGCAGCTTTATTCAGGGCACTGAAGCTTTCTTT
TRBJ2-2 . . TRBV12-3/TRBV12-4 CASSLPGWTGELFF TGTGCCAGCAGTTTGCCAGGATGGACCGGGGAGCTGTTTTTT
TRBJ2-5 few TRBD1 TRBV7-6 CASSERTGDRETQYF TGTGCCAGCAGCGAACGGACAGGGGATAGGGAGACCCAGTACTTC
TRBJ1-1 . . TRBV14 CASSQLAGRAFF TGTGCCAGCAGCCAATTGGCAGGGAGAGCTTTCTTT
TRBJ2-7 many . TRBV9 CASSAHLRSADEQYF TGTGCCAGCAGTGCCCACTTGAGAAGCGCCGACGAGCAGTACTTC